Sequencing of this TCR beta chain was carried out in a study of T cell responses to AZD1222 COVID-19 vaccine. Generated by immunoSEQ multiplex PCR, the TCRdb table keeps only in-frame clones and is missing some. The data show roughly 75,000 clones, 65% to 85% seen once. As concerns this clone: Its target is not known.

Study results and limitations: Clonal diversity was possibly underestimated; the donors were predominantly white British and more often female. Nearly half of spike-specific TCRs reportedly target variant regions that are unmutated in the B.1.351 and B.1.1.7 variants. When two AZD1222 doses had been given, Spike-specific TCR breadth and depth rose.

The germline gives CDR1 SGHTA, CDR2 FQGNSA. The ends were cut back, 5 bases at V and 1 base at J, with 18 bases in the middle. The CDR3 is made up of 16 amino acids. The gene calls are TRBV7-2 and TRBJ2-7; D gene ambiguous. This TCR was sampled from an adult in good health. The starting material was peripheral blood, obtained on day 0 of AZD1222 vaccination. The CDR3 spells CASSLGLGFRSYEQYF. DNA of the CDR3: TGTGCCAGCAGCCTCGGATTGGGGTTTAGGTCCTACGAGCAGTACTTC.